These 15 T cell receptor beta chains share one sample of origin, sequenced in a study of T cell responses to AZD1222 COVID-19 vaccine. Sequenced by immunoSEQ multiplex PCR; TCRdb stores in-frame clones only, minus some. The sample lists about 120,000 clones, around 92% occurring once. The source was peripheral blood, collected on day 0 of AZD1222 vaccination. These receptors all stem from an adult in good health.

This chain links TRBV27 with TRBJ2-1; 13 bases agree with TRBD2. J lost 8 bases, V lost 2 bases, and 3 bases had no gene match. From germline, CDR1 is MNHEY and CDR2 SMNVEV (reference sequence). The CDR3 runs to 15 residues. In DNA, the CDR3 is TGTGCCAGCAGTTTACGGACTAGCGGGAGTTATGAGCAGTTCTTC. The encoded protein is CASSLRTSGSYEQFF.

The chain uses TRBV24-1 and TRBJ2-3, with D possibly being TRBD1 or TRBD2 (5 bases each). The germline V gene has CDR1 KGHDR and CDR2 SFDVKD. The V end lost 5 bases, the J end lost 4 bases, and 27 bases lay between the germline ends. This CDR3 contains 19 residues. CDR3 amino acids: CATSAQSGTPTGEADTQYF. For the CDR3, the DNA is TGTGCCACCAGTGCCCAATCCGGGACCCCCACCGGAGAAGCAGATACGCAGTATTTT.

This clone was picked up one time. The V and J genes are TRBV3-1 (or the pseudogene TRBV3-2) and TRBJ2-7, with a weak D call TRBD2 (5 bases). The CDR3 covers 13 residues. V was trimmed by 3 bases and J by 2 bases, leaving 8 bases between them. Looked up from germline, CDR1 is LGHDT and CDR2 is YNNKEL (reference sequence). CDR3 bases: TGTGCCAGCAGCCATCGGGATCCCTACGAGCAGTACTTC. Translating gives CASSHRDPYEQYF.

CDR3 sequence (DNA): TGTGCCAGCAGCGTAGGGGGACAGGGCTCCTACGAGCAGTACTTC. Translating it yields CASSVGGQGSYEQYF. The chain is built from TRBV9 and TRBJ2-7, with 9 bases identical to TRBD1. Trimming removed 0 bases from V and 0 bases from J; junction bases left unmatched: 1. From germline, CDR1 is SGDLS and CDR2 YYNGEE. The CDR3 is 15 residues long.

The rearrangement links TRBV5-8 to TRBJ2-1; 7 bases are a match to TRBD2. J gave up 7 bases and V 2 bases, and 12 bases lay outside the gene matches. CDR3 length equals 16 residues. From germline, CDR1 is SGHTS and CDR2 YDEGEE. The CDR3 loop is CASSFWGGPPRNEQFF. CDR3 bases: TGTGCCAGCAGCTTCTGGGGAGGGCCCCCGAGGAATGAGCAGTTCTTC.

This chain links TRBV7-8 with TRBJ2-3; TRBD1 or TRBD2 may be the D gene (5 bases each). V lost 7 bases to trimming and J lost 2 bases, with 10 bases between them. This CDR3 has 13 amino acids. Germline CDR1 is SGHVS and CDR2 is FQNEAQ. CDR3 region: CASTGPDTDTQYF. In DNA form, the CDR3 reads TGTGCCAGCACGGGACCAGACACAGATACGCAGTATTTT.

The rearrangement uses TRBV7-8 and TRBJ1-1, with 7 bases matching TRBD1. With V trimmed by 0 bases and J by 2 bases, 6 bases remained unmatched. Germline V gives CDR1 SGHVS, CDR2 FQNEAQ. The CDR3 is 16 amino acids. CDR3 protein: CASSLAKDRPNTEAFF. In nucleotides, the CDR3 is TGTGCCAGCAGCTTAGCCAAGGACAGGCCAAACACTGAAGCTTTCTTT. The full variable domain, its missing parts supplied by reference TRBV7-8 and TRBJ1-1, is GAGVSQSPRYKVAKRGQDVALRCDPISGHVSLFWYQQALGQGPEFLTYFQNEAQLDKSGLPSDRFFAERPEGSVSTLKIQRTQQEDSAVYLCASSLAKDRPNTEAFFGQGTRLTVV.

The rearrangement joins TRBV28 to TRBJ1-3; no reliable D call. The CDR3 runs 14 residues. Germline loops: CDR1 MDHEN, CDR2 SYDVKM. V lost 8 bases to trimming and J lost 0 bases, with 11 bases between them. Written as DNA, the CDR3 is TGTGCCAGCTCCCTGAGTTTCTCTGGAAACACCATATATTTT. It yields the protein CASSLSFSGNTIYF.

This chain's CDR3 is CASSHLAGGVEQFF. DNA for the CDR3: TGTGCCAGCAGCCATCTAGCGGGAGGGGTTGAGCAGTTCTTC. This rearrangement joins TRBV14 to TRBJ2-1, with 12 positions matching TRBD2. V dropped 3 bases and J dropped 9; count of bases not matched to a gene: 3. CDR1 is SGHDN, CDR2 FVKESK, per germline. The CDR3 sequence is 14 residues long.

This rearrangement joins TRBV10-2 to TRBJ1-3, with D uncertain. CDR1 is WSHSY, CDR2 SAAADI, per germline. The CDR3 length is 15 residues. Trimming pared 2 bases from V and 0 bases from J, leaving 8 bases between. The CDR3 here is CASSEPGFSGNTIYF. CDR3 nucleotide sequence: TGCGCCAGCAGTGAGCCAGGTTTCTCTGGAAACACCATATATTTT.

The chain carries TRBV5-8 and TRBJ2-7; no clear D gene. The CDR3 has 15 residues. CDR1 is SGHTS and CDR2 is YDEGEE in the germline V gene. The V end lost 2 bases, the J end lost 2 bases, and 14 bases lay between the germline ends. DNA for the CDR3: TGTGCCAGCAGCTTCGGGCAGCGTAATCCCTACGAGCAGTACTTC. Protein: CASSFGQRNPYEQYF.

The V and J genes are TRBV14 and TRBJ1-2; D may be TRBD1 (6 bases). Germline CDR1 is SGHDN and CDR2 is FVKESK. CDR3 length: 13 amino acids. Between the trimmed V and J ends, which lost 2 bases and 8 bases, there was a span of 12 bases. The CDR3 loop is CASSQQRGFGYTF. The CDR3 DNA follows: TGTGCCAGCAGCCAACAAAGGGGGTTCGGCTACACCTTC.

The genes are TRBV5-6 and TRBJ2-1; 13 nucleotides line up with TRBD2. The J segment lost 4 bases and the V segment lost 2 bases, leaving 12 bases of the junction unmatched. Looked up from germline, CDR1 is SGHDT and CDR2 is YYEEEE. There are 19 residues in the CDR3. The CDR3 loop is CASSFWTSGSVVRYNEQFF. For the CDR3, the DNA is TGTGCCAGCAGCTTTTGGACTAGCGGGAGCGTCGTGAGGTACAATGAGCAGTTCTTC.

This clone has just one count. CDR3 DNA: TGTGCCAGCAGCCCCCGAGGACTCCTGGGGGATACGCAGTATTTT. The encoded protein is CASSPRGLLGDTQYF. This chain joins TRBV3-1 (or the pseudogene TRBV3-2) and TRBJ2-3, with D tentatively TRBD2 (5 bases). CDR3 length: 15 residues. The V gene's germline CDR1 is LGHDT and CDR2 YNNKEL (reference sequence). Trimming took off 4 bases at V and 6 bases at J, with 17 bases between the two ends.

This chain uses TRBV10-3 with TRBJ2-7, with D unresolved. CDR1 is ENHRY and CDR2 is SYGVKD in the germline V gene. The V end was cut by 6 bases, the J end by 5 bases, with 11 bases between. The CDR3 sequence is 12 residues long. The CDR3 is CAIRDQWHEQYF. The CDR3 nucleotides read TGTGCCATCAGGGACCAGTGGCACGAGCAGTACTTC.